This is a list of T cell receptor beta chains from one sample in a study of Graves' ophthalmopathy and Graves' hyperthyroidism. TCRdb re-called the multiplex PCR reads through MiXCR, storing one row per CDR3 protein. The sample contains roughly 1.1 million distinct CDR3 sequences, about 40% of which appear only once. Material: peripheral blood or thyroid tissue (not recorded which). The receptors come from an adult man with Graves' hyperthyroidism. Both conserved end residues are part of each CDR3. The D gene is left open where the match is weak. Clone size is stated in some rows and not others, as once, few, many or a class when expanded.

d_gene	j_gene	abundance	v_gene	CDR3aa	CDR3nt
NA	TRBJ2-6	NA	TRBV10-3	CAISEVQLNSGANVLTF	TGTGCCATCAGTGAAGTTCAATTAAACTCTGGGGCCAACGTCCTGACTTTC
NA	TRBJ1-5	many	TRBV2	CASKGENQPQHF	TGTGCCAGCAAGGGAGAAAATCAGCCCCAGCATTTT
NA	TRBJ1-2	many	TRBV15	CATSRDSRGNYGYTF	TGTGCCACCAGCAGAGATAGTCGGGGTAACTATGGCTACACCTTC
TRBD1	TRBJ2-7	NA	TRBV14	CASSYGQGSGYEQYF	TGTGCCAGCAGTTACGGACAGGGGTCAGGCTACGAGCAGTACTTC
TRBD1	TRBJ1-2	NA	TRBV4-1	CASSQLDRDRGPYGYTF	TGCGCCAGCAGCCAGCTGGACCGGGACAGGGGCCCCTATGGCTACACCTTC
NA	TRBJ2-7	NA	TRBV5-1	CASNSESGSLLEQYF	TGCGCCAGCAACTCCGAGTCGGGGAGTCTACTGGAGCAGTACTTC
NA	TRBJ1-2	NA	TRBV24-1	CATSDLLGYGYTF	TGTGCCACCAGTGATTTGCTAGGGTATGGCTACACCTTC
NA	TRBJ1-1	NA	TRBV3-1	CASNRVPGSEAFF	TGTGCCAGCAACCGAGTCCCGGGCTCTGAAGCTTTCTTT
TRBD1	TRBJ1-1	NA	TRBV13	CASSQGNRGWMNTEAFF	TGTGCCAGCAGCCAAGGAAACAGGGGTTGGATGAACACTGAAGCTTTCTTT
NA	TRBJ2-3	many	TRBV7-3	CASSPYGTDTQYF	TGTGCCAGCAGCCCATACGGCACAGATACGCAGTATTTT
NA	TRBJ1-6	NA	TRBV5-1	CASSPTDGGRSPLHF	TGCGCCAGCAGCCCTACGGACGGGGGGAGATCACCCCTCCACTTT
TRBD1	TRBJ2-3	NA	TRBV24-1	CATSDSSDRGLPDTQYF	TGTGCCACCAGTGATTCCTCGGACAGGGGGCTTCCAGATACGCAGTATTTT
NA	TRBJ2-2	NA	TRBV20-1	CSARDFGTGELFF	TGCAGTGCTAGAGATTTCGGGACAGGGGAGCTGTTTTTT
TRBD1	TRBJ1-5	many	TRBV7-2	CASSQGGAIGQPQHF	TGTGCCAGCAGTCAGGGGGGGGCAATCGGTCAGCCCCAGCATTTT
TRBD2	TRBJ2-5	few	TRBV10-3	CAIRRGLAGVGRETQYF	TGTGCCATCAGAAGGGGACTAGCGGGGGTTGGCCGGGAGACCCAGTACTTC
NA	TRBJ2-7	NA	TRBV9	CASSAGGPDEQYF	TGTGCCAGCAGCGCCGGGGGGCCCGACGAGCAGTACTTC
NA	TRBJ2-7	NA	TRBV5-5	CASRIGDAYEQYF	TGTGCCAGCAGGATCGGAGACGCCTACGAGCAGTACTTC
NA	TRBJ2-5	many	TRBV11-2	CASSLYGTETQYF	TGTGCCAGCAGCTTGTACGGGACAGAGACCCAGTACTTC
NA	TRBJ2-5	many	TRBV25-1	CASSEPPGVNPLQETQYF	TGTGCCAGCAGTGAACCGCCAGGGGTCAATCCCCTCCAAGAGACCCAGTACTTC
NA	TRBJ1-3	many	TRBV7-8	CASSLDRRGSDGNTIYF	TGTGCCAGCAGCTTAGATCGACGGGGGTCGGACGGAAACACCATATATTTT
NA	TRBJ2-5	few	TRBV7-8	CASSSSQERETQYF	TGTGCCAGCAGCTCGTCACAGGAAAGAGAGACCCAGTACTTC
NA	TRBJ1-1	NA	TRBV20-1	CSARLAGGTATNEAFF	TGCAGTGCTAGACTAGCGGGGGGGACGGCCACGAATGAAGCTTTCTTT
NA	TRBJ1-5	NA	TRBV20-1	CSAGVGDFQPQHF	TGCAGTGCGGGGGTTGGTGATTTTCAGCCCCAGCATTTT
NA	TRBJ1-5	many	TRBV2	CASSTGTLNQPQHF	TGTGCCAGCTCTACTGGGACACTGAATCAGCCCCAGCATTTT
NA	TRBJ2-7	NA	TRBV7-9	CASFDPHSEQYF	TGTGCCAGCTTCGACCCACATTCAGAGCAGTACTTC
NA	TRBJ1-2	many	TRBV2	CASSEEAVYGYTF	TGTGCCAGCAGTGAAGAGGCAGTCTATGGCTACACCTTC
NA	TRBJ1-1	few	TRBV11-2	CASSQDFGQNTEAFF	TGTGCCAGCAGCCAAGACTTTGGACAGAACACTGAAGCTTTCTTT
NA	TRBJ2-5	NA	TRBV7-9	CASSSPNPGQETQYF	TGTGCCAGCAGCTCACCGAATCCAGGGCAAGAGACCCAGTACTTC
NA	TRBJ1-6	NA	TRBV15	CATGRDQDRRNSPLHF	TGTGCCACGGGGAGGGATCAAGACAGGAGAAATTCACCCCTCCACTTT
TRBD1	TRBJ1-1	NA	TRBV19	CASSANRGGHTEAFF	TGTGCCAGTAGTGCAAACAGGGGGGGACACACTGAAGCTTTCTTT
NA	TRBJ2-6	many	TRBV19	CASSKSGANVLTF	TGTGCCAGCAGCAAATCTGGGGCCAACGTCCTGACTTTC
NA	TRBJ1-5	many	TRBV20-1	CSAKWGNQPQHF	TGCAGTGCTAAATGGGGCAATCAGCCCCAGCATTTT
NA	TRBJ1-1	few	TRBV19	CASREDGGPNTEAFF	TGTGCCAGTAGGGAAGACGGGGGGCCGAACACTGAAGCTTTCTTT
NA	TRBJ2-2	NA	TRBV20-1	CSASLHQNTGELFF	TGCAGTGCCAGCTTACATCAGAACACCGGGGAGCTGTTTTTT
TRBD2	TRBJ2-5	few	TRBV28	CASSLILRGAKETQYF	TGTGCCAGCAGTTTAATCCTGCGGGGGGCTAAAGAGACCCAGTACTTC
NA	TRBJ1-1	NA	TRBV27	CASRSRNTEAFF	TGTGCCAGCAGGTCCCGGAACACTGAAGCTTTCTTT
TRBD1	TRBJ2-7	NA	TRBV12-3/TRBV12-4	CASSLALGTARYEQYF	TGTGCCAGCAGTTTAGCGCTAGGGACAGCACGCTACGAGCAGTACTTC
NA	TRBJ1-1	many	TRBV5-1	CASSLGTPGATEAFF	TGCGCCAGCAGCCTGGGGACACCCGGGGCCACTGAAGCTTTCTTT